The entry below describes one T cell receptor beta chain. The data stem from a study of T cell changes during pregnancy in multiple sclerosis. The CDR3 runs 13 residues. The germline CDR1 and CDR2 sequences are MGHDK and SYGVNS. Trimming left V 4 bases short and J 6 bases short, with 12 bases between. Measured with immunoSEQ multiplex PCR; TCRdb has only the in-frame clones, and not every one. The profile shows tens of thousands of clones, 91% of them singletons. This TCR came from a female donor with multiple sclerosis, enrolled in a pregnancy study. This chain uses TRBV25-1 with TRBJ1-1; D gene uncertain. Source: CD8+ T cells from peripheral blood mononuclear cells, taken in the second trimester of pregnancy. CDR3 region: CASSGRKSAEAFF. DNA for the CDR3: TGTGCCAGCAGTGGCAGAAAGTCCGCTGAAGCTTTCTTT.